The sample holds many counts of the clone carrying this TCR beta chain. Its antigen is still unknown. CDR1 SGDLS and CDR2 YYNGEE come from the germline V gene. V was clipped by 0 bases and J by 0 bases, with 9 bases between them. CDR3 length: 16 residues. This entry is derived from a study of CD8 T cells in ankylosing spondylitis. Study outcomes and limitations: Earlier authors reported some of these motif variants in reactive arthritis synovial fluid and blood. Seemingly characteristic of ankylosing spondylitis blood was a TCR beta motif consisting of about 8 highly homologous variants.

Generation of TCR beta libraries employed quantitative 5'-RACE incorporating molecular barcodes. TCRdb itself ran the 5' RACE reads through MiXCR, one entry per CDR3 protein. This sample has about 39,000 distinct CDR3 sequences; approximately 3.6% occur once, and the top ten carry roughly 4%. Sequenced: blood, either unsorted or a sorted T cell fraction (not recorded which). The gene calls are TRBV9 and TRBJ2-2; D may correspond to TRBD1 or TRBD2 (5 bases each). This receptor was obtained from a female donor with ankylosing spondylitis or in good health (not recorded which). CDR3 protein: CASSVVGGSNTGELFF. The CDR3 DNA reads TGTGCCAGCAGCGTAGTTGGGGGATCGAACACCGGGGAGCTGTTTTTT.